Listed here are 12 T cell receptor beta chains from one sample, sequenced in a study of T cells expressing NK-cell markers. TCRdb reanalyzed the 5' RACE reads and collapses them to one entry per CDR3 protein, without DNA. The sample holds roughly 390,000 distinct CDR3 sequences. The sample was blood T cells: a sorted CD56 or NKG2C T cell subset, CD4+ or CD8+ T cells, or bulk PBMC T cells (not recorded which). These receptors were taken from a woman aged 50 to 65 in good health.

The V and J genes are TRBV4-2 and TRBJ2-3; TCRdb's D call of TRBD2 is untestable without DNA. Germline values: CDR1 LGHNA, CDR2 YNFKEQ. The length of the CDR3 is 18 residues. CDR3 amino acids: CASSQMGSGRAGTDTQYF.

The chain carries TRBV5-1 and TRBJ2-5; no DNA is available, so the TRBD2 call from TCRdb remains unchecked. Germline-derived CDR1 and CDR2 are SGHRS and YFSETQ. This CDR3 region has 19 residues. The CDR3 is CASYSGLGLAGGYLETQYF. Full variable domain (rest looked up from reference TRBV5-1 and TRBJ2-5): KAGVTQTPRYLIKTRGQQVTLSCSPISGHRSVSWYQQTPGQGLQFLFEYFSETQRNKGNFPGRFSGRQFSNSRSEMNVSTLELGDSALYLCASYSGLGLAGGYLETQYFGPGTRLLVL.

V and J are TRBV20-1 and TRBJ1-1. The CDR3 spans 14 residues. Germline CDR1 and CDR2: DFQATT and SNEGSKA (reference sequence). CDR3 residues: CSARSQYMNTEAFF.

This rearrangement joins TRBV29-1 to TRBJ2-1; the D gene TCRdb calls, TRBD2, cannot be checked with no DNA. Germline values: CDR1 SQVTM, CDR2 ANQGSEA. There are 13 residues in the CDR3. CDR3: CSAEPSGRFEQFF.

The chain is built from TRBV10-3 and TRBJ2-1; TCRdb picks TRBD2, but there is no DNA to check that call. Germline V CDR1 and CDR2: ENHRY, SYGVKD. The CDR3 contains 13 residues. CDR3 in amino acids: CASGRGRLDEQFF.

CDR3 sequence: CASSYEREGPDTGELFF. J is TRBJ2-2 and V is TRBV6-2 or TRBV6-3; TCRdb reports TRBD2, a call that lacks DNA to check it against. This CDR3 has 17 residues. Germline CDR1 is MNHEY and CDR2 is SVGEGT.

This chain joins TRBV14 and TRBJ2-3; TCRdb reports TRBD2, a call that lacks DNA to check it against. CDR1 and CDR2 (germline): SGHDN, FVKESK. This CDR3 is built from 16 residues. This chain's CDR3 is CASSQDEAVGSDTQYF.

V and J are TRBV12-5 and TRBJ1-1. This CDR3 contains 14 residues. Germline values: CDR1 LGHNT, CDR2 FRNRAP. CDR3 in amino acids: CASGPQLRVDEAFF.

V gene TRBV27 combines with J gene TRBJ2-6; checking the TCRdb D call of TRBD2 is not possible without DNA. Germline V gene sequence: CDR1 MNHEY, CDR2 SMNVEV (reference sequence). This CDR3 spans 16 amino acids. The chain's CDR3 is CASSVRATSGANVLTF. Looking up the rest from reference TRBV27 and TRBJ2-6 gives the full variable domain: EAQVTQNPRYLITVTGKKLTVTCSQNMNHEYMSWYRQDPGLGLRQIYYSMNVEVTDKGDVPEGYKVSRKEKRNFPLILESPSPNQTSLYFCASSVRATSGANVLTFGAGSRLTVL.

This sequence joins TRBV11-2 and TRBJ1-4; TCRdb designates TRBD1, a call that cannot be tested without DNA. The CDR3 runs 14 residues. The V gene's germline CDR1 is SGHAT and CDR2 FQNNGV. The CDR3 sequence is CASSLQGVNEKLFF.

The V and J genes are TRBV5-1 and TRBJ2-4. Germline-derived CDR1 and CDR2 are SGHRS and YFSETQ. The CDR3 consists of 13 residues. CDR3 in amino acids: CASSLDLGNIQYF.

V and J are TRBV5-1 and TRBJ2-1. Germline assignment: CDR1 SGHRS and CDR2 YFSETQ. The CDR3 extends over 13 amino acids. This CDR3 is CASSLTLNNEQFF.